These 22 T cell receptor beta chains share one sample of origin, sequenced in a study of CD8 T cells in Susac syndrome. Random hexamers were used to reverse transcribe 0.5 to 1 ug of RNA. TCRdb re-called the immunoSEQ multiplex PCR reads with MiXCR, one entry per CDR3 protein. The table records approximately 74,000 distinct CDR3 sequences, roughly 94% of them present only once. Source material: CD8+ T cells from PBMCs. The receptor source for this set is a human donor with Susac syndrome.

This clonotype was counted once. The V and J genes are TRBV20-1 and TRBJ2-5, with 7 positions matching TRBD2. The V segment lost 0 bases and the J segment 10 bases; nucleotides outside the gene matches: 14. Germline values: CDR1 DFQATT, CDR2 SNEGSKA (reference sequence). The CDR3 runs 15 residues. The CDR3 protein is CSARDRGTTWGDQYF. As DNA, the CDR3 is TGCAGTGCTAGAGATCGGGGGACTACTTGGGGGGACCAGTACTTC.

This chain uses TRBV12-3 or TRBV12-4 with TRBJ1-3; D gene uncertain. This CDR3 contains 15 residues. Trimming took off 3 bases at V and 0 bases at J, with 9 bases between the two ends. The CDR3 nucleotides are TGTGCCAGCAGTTTCGGACTGGTCTCTGGAAACACCATATATTTT. Amino acid sequence: CASSFGLVSGNTIYF.

The chain couples TRBV7-9 to TRBJ2-5; D may match TRBD1 or TRBD2 (5 bases each). The CDR3 length is 14 residues. The V gene's germline CDR1 is SEHNR and CDR2 FQNEAQ (reference sequence). V lost 4 bases to trimming and J lost 5 bases, with 14 bases between them. The DNA of the CDR3 is TGTGCCAGCAGCTCCCCCATGGGGGTGGAGACCCAGTACTTC. Protein product: CASSSPMGVETQYF.

The chain recombines TRBV27 with TRBJ2-5, with 8 positions matching TRBD1. CDR1 and CDR2 from the germline V gene are MNHEY and SMNVEV (reference sequence). Trimming cost V 5 bases and J 3 bases; bases outside gene matches: 5. CDR3 length: 14 residues. This CDR3 reads CASSLGQGEETQYF. The CDR3 nucleotides are TGTGCCAGCAGTCTTGGACAGGGTGAAGAGACCCAGTACTTC.

This rearrangement joins TRBV29-1 to TRBJ1-2; TRBD1 matches 7 bases. V lost 4 bases and J lost 8; bases outside the gene matches: 7. The CDR3 sequence is 12 residues long. Germline V gene sequence: CDR1 SQVTM, CDR2 ANQGSEA. CDR3 nucleotides: TGCAGCGTTGCAGACAGGGAGGGAGGCTACACCTTC. Its protein is CSVADREGGYTF.

The rearrangement uses TRBV4-2 and TRBJ2-7; D is uncertain. This CDR3 region has 18 residues. Germline lookup yields CDR1 LGHNA and CDR2 YNFKEQ. V gave up 0 bases and J gave up 0 bases, with 18 bases separating them. CDR3 protein: CASSQDWDGLLSSYEQYF. The CDR3 nucleotides are TGTGCCAGCAGCCAAGATTGGGATGGCCTACTAAGCTCCTACGAGCAGTACTTC.

V and J are TRBV12-3 or TRBV12-4 and TRBJ2-5; TRBD1 matches 10 bases. This CDR3 has 16 residues. J was trimmed by 2 bases and V by 5 bases; bases with no gene match: 8. This chain's CDR3 is CASSPRDRGNQETQYF. CDR3 sequence (DNA): TGTGCCAGCAGTCCCCGGGACAGGGGCAATCAAGAGACCCAGTACTTC.

Only one count was recorded for this clonotype. V and J are TRBV19 and TRBJ2-1; 7 bases match TRBD1. J gave up 0 bases and V 7 bases, and 3 bases lay outside the gene matches. The CDR3 is 14 residues long. Germline V gene lookup returns CDR1 LNHDA and CDR2 SQIVND (reference sequence). This CDR3 is CASTGQVSYNEQFF. The CDR3 DNA sequence: TGTGCCAGTACCGGACAGGTCTCCTACAATGAGCAGTTCTTC.

This clonotype was seen a handful of times. This chain connects TRBV29-1 to TRBJ2-6; D is uncertain. Germline CDR1 reads SQVTM; CDR2 reads ANQGSEA. The CDR3 spans 13 residues. V lost 6 bases and J 2 bases, leaving 8 bases between the germline ends. DNA for the CDR3: TGCAGCGTCGCCCGTGCTGGGGCCAACGTCCTGACTTTC. Protein: CSVARAGANVLTF. The full variable domain, its missing parts supplied by reference TRBV29-1 and TRBJ2-6, is SAVISQKPSRDICQRGTSLTIQCQVDSQVTMMFWYRQQPGQSLTLIATANQGSEATYESGFVIDKFPISRPNLTFSTLTVSNMSPEDSSIYLCSVARAGANVLTFGAGSRLTVL.

V gene TRBV19 combines with J gene TRBJ1-2; D gene uncertain. The germline CDR1 and CDR2 sequences are LNHDA and SQIVND (reference sequence). The CDR3 is 8 residues long. The CDR3, as DNA: TGTGCGCCGGCTGGCTACACCTTC. This codes for CAPAGYTF.

The V gene is TRBV29-1, the J gene TRBJ1-1; D is unclear. Germline lookup yields CDR1 SQVTM and CDR2 ANQGSEA. This CDR3 contains 12 residues. V lost 4 bases, J lost 0 bases, and 6 bases lay in between. The CDR3 DNA follows: TGCAGCGTTGGGGGTTTGAACACTGAAGCTTTCTTT. It encodes CSVGGLNTEAFF.

The CDR3 DNA reads as TGTGCCAGCAGCGGAACCCGGGGTGGGACTGAAGCTTTCTTT. This codes for CASSGTRGGTEAFF. The chain combines TRBV4-2 with TRBJ1-1, with D unresolved. Deletions cut 5 bases from V and 5 bases from J, with 15 bases between. The CDR3 has 14 residues. Germline CDR1 LGHNA, CDR2 YNFKEQ.

This sequence joins TRBV7-6 and TRBJ1-1; possible D gene TRBD1, 6 bases. This CDR3 is built from 14 residues. Germline CDR1 SGHVS, CDR2 FNYEAQ. V lost 5 bases and J lost 2, with 12 bases in between. The CDR3 nucleotides are TGTGCCAGCAGCGCCGACAGGATCAACACTGAAGCTTTCTTT. Amino acid sequence: CASSADRINTEAFF. Full variable domain (rest looked up from reference TRBV7-6 and TRBJ1-1): GAGVSQSPRYKVTKRGQDVALRCDPISGHVSLYWYRQALGQGPEFLTYFNYEAQQDKSGLPNDRFSAERPEGSISTLTIQRTEQRDSAMYRCASSADRINTEAFFGQGTRLTVV.

This clonotype was picked up a small number of times. V gene TRBV9 combines with J gene TRBJ2-7; D possibly corresponds to TRBD1 (6 bases). V gave up 2 bases and J gave up 0 bases, with 6 bases separating them. The germline V gene has CDR1 SGDLS and CDR2 YYNGEE. The CDR3 loop spans 13 amino acids. The CDR3 DNA reads as TGTGCCAGCAGCGTGGACAGCTCCTACGAGCAGTACTTC. Translating gives CASSVDSSYEQYF.

The genes are TRBV9 and TRBJ2-5; D gene unclear. V was shortened by 0 bases and J by 1 base, with 7 bases between the two germline ends. The CDR3 spans 14 residues. The germline CDR1 and CDR2 sequences are SGDLS and YYNGEE. The CDR3 here is CASSVEFGQETQYF. CDR3 DNA sequence: TGTGCCAGCAGCGTAGAGTTCGGCCAAGAGACCCAGTACTTC.

In this sample, this clonotype turned up a few times. This rearrangement joins TRBV27 to TRBJ2-7; tentative D call: TRBD1 (5 bases). Germline V lookup: CDR1 MNHEY, CDR2 SMNVEV (reference sequence). V lost 1 base and J 4 bases, leaving 8 bases between the germline ends. CDR3 length equals 13 residues. CDR3 amino acids: CASSLWGSYEQYF. The CDR3 nucleotides read TGTGCCAGCAGTTTATGGGGCAGTTACGAGCAGTACTTC.

CDR3 residues: CARRTGGTGELFF. CDR3 DNA: TGTGCCAGGAGGACAGGGGGTACCGGGGAGCTGTTTTTT. The chain has TRBV27 and TRBJ2-2, with 10 bases fitting TRBD1. This CDR3 contains 13 residues. V shed 9 bases and J 5 bases; nucleotides not matched to a gene: 3. Germline V gene lookup returns CDR1 MNHEY and CDR2 SMNVEV (reference sequence).

The V gene is TRBV9, the J gene TRBJ2-2; 7 bases line up with TRBD2. Trimming took 3 bases from V and 6 from J; bases not matched to a gene: 5. The V gene's germline CDR1 is SGDLS and CDR2 YYNGEE. The CDR3 totals 14 residues. Here the CDR3 reads CASSAGGGSGELFF. The DNA of the CDR3 is TGTGCCAGCAGCGCCGGGGGAGGGTCCGGGGAGCTGTTTTTT.

This clonotype was counted only a few times. The rearrangement uses TRBV20-1 and TRBJ2-3; D possibly corresponds to TRBD2 (6 bases). Germline V gives CDR1 DFQATT, CDR2 SNEGSKA (reference sequence). This CDR3 region has 13 residues. V was trimmed by 4 bases and J by 0 bases, leaving 8 bases between them. DNA for the CDR3: TGCAGTGCTACCGGGACTAGCACAGATACGCAGTATTTT. Protein: CSATGTSTDTQYF.

CDR3 DNA sequence: TGTGCCAGCAGTTTTGGGGGAGAGACCCAGTACTTC. It codes for CASSFGGETQYF. J is TRBJ2-5 and V is TRBV6-5; either TRBD1 or TRBD2 may supply D (5 bases each). The CDR3 totals 12 residues. Germline V lookup: CDR1 MNHEY, CDR2 SVGAGI. V lost 4 bases and J lost 4, with 7 bases in between.

The chain links TRBV4-3 to TRBJ2-5, with TRBD2 as a possible D gene (6 bases). V lost 4 bases and J lost 4, with 13 bases in between. This CDR3 is 14 amino acids long. The germline CDR1 and CDR2 sequences are LGHNA and YSLEER. The CDR3 DNA follows: TGCGCCAGCAGCCCAAACGGGGGTGCAGAGACCCAGTACTTC. Translated: CASSPNGGAETQYF.

This rearrangement joins TRBV3-1 to TRBJ2-7; a weak D match, TRBD2 (5 bases). CDR1 and CDR2 from the germline V gene are LGHDT and YNNKEL (reference sequence). The CDR3 is 15 amino acids. V was cut by 4 bases and J by 2 bases, with 15 bases left in between. In nucleotides, the CDR3 is TGTGCCAGCAGCCCCAAGCGGACCGACCCCTACGAGCAGTACTTC. It translates to CASSPKRTDPYEQYF.